Following are 5 T cell receptor beta chains from one sample sequenced in a study of monozygotic twins with inflammatory bowel disease. Reanalyzing the 5' RACE reads, TCRdb keeps one entry per CDR3 protein, without DNA. The sample totals tens of thousands of distinct CDR3 sequences. Specimen: blood. Source of these receptors: a human donor with ulcerative colitis or Crohn's disease, or a healthy co-twin of an affected twin (not recorded which).

The CDR3 spells CASSSLVDSLKETQYF. The gene calls are TRBV5-6 and TRBJ2-5; no DNA is available, so the TRBD1 call from TCRdb remains unchecked. The germline V gene encodes CDR1 SGHDT and CDR2 YYEEEE. The CDR3 runs to 16 residues.

This CDR3 reads CASSRNQKGHLLTYNEQFF. The chain recombines TRBV4-2 with TRBJ2-1; TCRdb gives TRBD1 as the D gene, but with no DNA this cannot be confirmed. The germline V gene has CDR1 LGHNA and CDR2 YNFKEQ. This CDR3 spans 19 amino acids.

The chain employs TRBV20-1 and TRBJ2-1. Per the germline V gene, CDR1 is DFQATT and CDR2 is SNEGSKA (reference sequence). CDR3 length equals 15 residues. CDR3: CSAPRSGISYNEQFF.

The V and J genes are TRBV2 and TRBJ2-2; TCRdb designates TRBD1, a call that cannot be tested without DNA. This CDR3 region has 16 residues. CDR1 SNHLY and CDR2 FYNNEI come from the germline V gene. Here the CDR3 reads CASSVQGGPNTGELFF. The full variable domain, completed using reference TRBV2 and TRBJ2-2, is EPEVTQTPSHQVTQMGQEVILRCVPISNHLYFYWYRQILGQKVEFLVSFYNNEISEKSEIFDDQFSVERPDGSNFTLKIRSTKLEDSAMYFCASSVQGGPNTGELFFGEGSRLTVL.

The rearrangement links TRBV12-3 or TRBV12-4 to TRBJ2-5; TCRdb returns TRBD1, unconfirmable since there is no DNA. This CDR3 comprises 16 residues. The CDR3 is CASTLRGGVGLETQYF.